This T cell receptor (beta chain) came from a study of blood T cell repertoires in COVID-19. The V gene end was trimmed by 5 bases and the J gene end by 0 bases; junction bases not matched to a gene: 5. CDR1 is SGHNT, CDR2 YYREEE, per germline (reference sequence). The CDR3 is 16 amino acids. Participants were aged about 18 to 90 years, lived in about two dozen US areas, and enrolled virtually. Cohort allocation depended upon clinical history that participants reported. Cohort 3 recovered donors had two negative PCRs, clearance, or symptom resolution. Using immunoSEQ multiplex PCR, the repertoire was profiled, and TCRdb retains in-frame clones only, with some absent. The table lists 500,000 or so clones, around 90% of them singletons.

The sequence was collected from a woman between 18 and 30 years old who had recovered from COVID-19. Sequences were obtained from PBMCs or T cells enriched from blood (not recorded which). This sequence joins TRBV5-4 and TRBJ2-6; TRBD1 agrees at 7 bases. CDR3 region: CASSQDRSSGANVLTF. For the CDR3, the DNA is TGTGCCAGCAGTCAGGACAGGAGCTCTGGGGCCAACGTCCTGACTTTC. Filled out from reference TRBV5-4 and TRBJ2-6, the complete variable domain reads ETGVTQSPTHLIKTRGQQVTLRCSSQSGHNTVSWYQQALGQGPQFIFQYYREEENGRGNFPPRFSGLQFPNYSSELNVNALELDDSALYLCASSQDRSSGANVLTFGAGSRLTVL.